The rows below give T cell receptor beta chains drawn from one sample of a study of blood T cell repertoires in COVID-19. The assay was immunoSEQ multiplex PCR, and TCRdb's table has in-frame clones only and misses some. Of 95,000 to 150,000 clones listed, 81% are singletons. The specimen sequenced was peripheral blood. The receptors originated from a woman between 50 and 59 years old with acute or convalescent COVID-19. Both conserved end residues are part of each CDR3. The D gene is left open where the match is weak. Rows give clone size only sometimes, using once, few, many, or a class for an expanded clone.

D	size	V	J	DNA	CDR3
.	.	TRBV5-1	TRBJ1-2	TGCGCCAGCAGCTTGGTAACAGCCGAAGGCTACACCTTC	CASSLVTAEGYTF
TRBD1	few	TRBV12-5	TRBJ2-1	TGTGCTAGTGGTTTCGGGACAGAGCAGGTTGAGCAGTTCTTC	CASGFGTEQVEQFF
TRBD2	.	TRBV19	TRBJ2-1	TGTGCCAGTGGACTAGCGGGAGGGAATGAGCAGTTCTTC	CASGLAGGNEQFF
TRBD2	.	TRBV4-1	TRBJ2-2	TGCGCCAGCAGCCAAGACCGAGCGGGAGATACCGGGGAGCTGTTTTTT	CASSQDRAGDTGELFF
.	.	TRBV7-9	TRBJ1-1	TGTGCCAGCAGCTTACTGGCAGACACTGAAGCTTTCTTT	CASSLLADTEAFF
.	.	TRBV12-3/TRBV12-4	TRBJ2-3	TGTGCCAGCAGTCCGAATGGAGTACGTACGCAGTATTTT	CASSPNGVRTQYF
.	.	TRBV6-2/TRBV6-3	TRBJ1-6	TGTGCCAGCAGTCTCCGGCAGGCGTATAATTCACCCCTCCACTTT	CASSLRQAYNSPLHF
TRBD1	.	TRBV6-5	TRBJ1-2	TGTGCCAGCAGTTGGACAGGGGCCAACTATGGCTACACCTTC	CASSWTGANYGYTF
.	.	TRBV11-2	TRBJ2-2	TGTGCCAGCAGCTTAGGAGTCGGGGAGCTGTTTTTT	CASSLGVGELFF
TRBD2	.	TRBV5-4	TRBJ2-7	TGTGCCAGCAGCGGGGGGACTAGCGGGAGTGCTGGGTACGAGCAGTACTTC	CASSGGTSGSAGYEQYF
TRBD2	many	TRBV3-1/TRBV3-2	TRBJ2-3	TGTGCCAGCAGGGGCTTAACGGGGGGACCCCTTAAAACAGATACGCAGTATTTT	CASRGLTGGPLKTDTQYF
TRBD2	.	TRBV4-1	TRBJ2-1	TGCGCCAGCAGCCAAGATTTAGGCGGGAGGGCTGTTAACAATGAGCAGTTCTTC	CASSQDLGGRAVNNEQFF
.	.	TRBV11-1	TRBJ1-5	TGTGCCAGCAGCTTAGCGCTAGGTCAGCCCCAGCATTTT	CASSLALGQPQHF
.	.	TRBV7-8	TRBJ1-1	TGTGCCAGCAGGCCTTGGGGTAGCGACACTGAAGCTTTCTTT	CASRPWGSDTEAFF
TRBD1	.	TRBV6-5	TRBJ1-1	TGTGCCAGCATACGGGACAGGGGGACCACTGAAGCTTTCTTT	CASIRDRGTTEAFF
.	.	TRBV27	TRBJ1-5	TGTGCCAGCAGTTTTAGAGGGATTGGCAATCAGCCCCAGCATTTT	CASSFRGIGNQPQHF
TRBD1	.	TRBV18	TRBJ2-3	TGTGCCAGCTCACCTCTGGGACAGGTTGGCACAGATACGCAGTATTTT	CASSPLGQVGTDTQYF
TRBD2	.	TRBV20-1	TRBJ2-3	TGCAGTGCTAGTCCAATTTGGGCGGGAGCCACAGATACGCAGTATTTT	CSASPIWAGATDTQYF
.	.	TRBV5-1	TRBJ1-2	TGCGCCAGCAGCGCCGGAGATTCGATCTATGGCTACACCTTC	CASSAGDSIYGYTF
.	.	TRBV19	TRBJ1-1	TGTGCCAGTAGTATAGATCGGCGGGTAATGAACACTGAAGCTTTCTTT	CASSIDRRVMNTEAFF
TRBD1	few	TRBV10-3	TRBJ1-1	TGTGCCATCGGACAGGGGACTGAAGCTTTCTTT	CAIGQGTEAFF
TRBD1	.	TRBV30	TRBJ1-3	TGTGCCTTGGGGAGGGGGCGCGGAAACACCATATATTTT	CALGRGRGNTIYF
TRBD1	.	TRBV6-5	TRBJ1-5	TGTGCCAGCAGTTACTCAGGGACAGGGGACCAGCCCCAGCATTTT	CASSYSGTGDQPQHF
TRBD2	.	TRBV3-1/TRBV3-2	TRBJ2-7	TGTGCCAGCAGGGCGAGCGGGAGGGCCTTGGGGGAGCAGTACTTC	CASRASGRALGEQYF
.	.	TRBV6-5	TRBJ1-6	TGTGCCAGCAGTTACTCCAGGGCTGCCTATAATTCACCCCTCCACTTT	CASSYSRAAYNSPLHF
TRBD1	.	TRBV5-4	TRBJ1-4	TGTGCCAGCAGCTCAGGGGGACAGGGGAATGAAAAACTGTTTTTT	CASSSGGQGNEKLFF
TRBD1	.	TRBV14	TRBJ2-1	TGTGCCAGCAGCCGGACAGGGGGGCATGAGCAGTTCTTC	CASSRTGGHEQFF
.	few	TRBV27	TRBJ2-7	TGTGCCAGCAGTCTCCGGGCTGGGAGGACCTACGAGCAGTACTTC	CASSLRAGRTYEQYF
.	.	TRBV18	TRBJ1-1	TGTGCCAGCTCACCACCGGACAGTTGGGTCACTGAAGCTTTCTTT	CASSPPDSWVTEAFF
TRBD1	.	TRBV19	TRBJ2-1	TGTGCCAGTAATTGGGACAGGGGGAACCTACGGGAGCAGTTCTTC	CASNWDRGNLREQFF
TRBD1	.	TRBV3-1/TRBV3-2	TRBJ1-6	TGTGCCAGCAGCTCGACAGGGATCAATTCACCCCTCCACTTT	CASSSTGINSPLHF
.	.	TRBV18	TRBJ1-2	TGTGCCAGCTCACCACCGTCGGAGGGGCTCGGCTACACCTTC	CASSPPSEGLGYTF
.	.	TRBV29-1	TRBJ2-3	TGCAGCTCGTTCACAGATACGCAGTATTTT	CSSFTDTQYF
TRBD1	.	TRBV12-3/TRBV12-4	TRBJ1-2	TGTGCCAGCAGTCGACAGGGGTCGGGGGGCTACACCTTC	CASSRQGSGGYTF
TRBD2	few	TRBV2	TRBJ2-2	TGTGCCAGCAGTGAATGGTTTGCGGGGGGGCCCGGGGAGCTGTTTTTT	CASSEWFAGGPGELFF
TRBD2	.	TRBV7-9	TRBJ2-5	TGTGCCAGCAGCGATCTACTAGCGGGGTTACAAGAGACCCAGTACTTC	CASSDLLAGLQETQYF
.	.	TRBV7-6	TRBJ1-3	TGTGCCAGCAGCTTAGCGGGAGGGACTGGAAACACCATATATTTT	CASSLAGGTGNTIYF
.	.	TRBV10-3	TRBJ1-1	TGTGCCATCAGTGAGGGCCGGGATGAAGCTTTCTTT	CAISEGRDEAFF
TRBD1	.	TRBV29-1	TRBJ1-1	TGCAGCGTGCGACAGGGGTCTGAAGCTTTCTTT	CSVRQGSEAFF
.	.	TRBV6-5	TRBJ1-2	TGTGCCAGCAGTTACTCGAGAACAGGGAACTATGGCTACACCTTC	CASSYSRTGNYGYTF
TRBD1	.	TRBV30	TRBJ1-2	TGTGCCTGGAAAAATCCGGGACAGGGTGTTAGTGGCTACACCTTC	CAWKNPGQGVSGYTF
.	once	TRBV20-1	TRBJ2-1	TGCAGTGCTCACAGGGCAGCCGAGCAGTTCTTC	CSAHRAAEQFF
.	.	TRBV29-1	TRBJ2-7	TGCAGCGTCTCCACAGGATCCTACGAGCAGTACTTC	CSVSTGSYEQYF
TRBD1	.	TRBV6-6	TRBJ1-1	TGTGCCAGCAGTCCCCGACAGGGATTGGGTGGCACTGAAGCTTTCTTT	CASSPRQGLGGTEAFF
.	.	TRBV7-8	TRBJ1-1	TGTGCCAGCAGCTTAGGAGGGGGTTGGTCTTCTGAAGCTTTCTTT	CASSLGGGWSSEAFF
.	.	TRBV6-1	TRBJ2-5	TGTGCCAGCAGTGAACCACAGGGATGGGAGACCCAGTACTTC	CASSEPQGWETQYF
.	.	TRBV27	TRBJ2-7	TGTGCCAGCAGTTTATACCCGGGATCGGGCTACGAGCAGTACTTC	CASSLYPGSGYEQYF
.	.	TRBV19	TRBJ2-7	TGTGCCAGTAGTATAGGTGGCGGGCGCAACTACGAGCAGTACTTC	CASSIGGGRNYEQYF
.	.	TRBV21-1	TRBJ1-2	TGTGCCAGCAGCGATACCGGGACCGGGACAGAGGATTATGGCTACACCTTC	CASSDTGTGTEDYGYTF
.	.	TRBV28	TRBJ1-2	TGTGCCAGCAGCCATCAGGTTACTAACTATGGCTACACCTTC	CASSHQVTNYGYTF
TRBD1	once	TRBV4-1	TRBJ2-5	TGCGCCAGCAGCCCTTCGGGAGGACAGGGGAGGGAGACCCAGTACTTC	CASSPSGGQGRETQYF
.	.	TRBV6-5	TRBJ2-1	TGTGCCAGCAGTTACGGCGGGGCCTCCTACAATGAGCAGTTCTTC	CASSYGGASYNEQFF
.	.	TRBV5-1	TRBJ2-1	TGCGCCAGCAGCTTGGAACAGCCCAATGAGCAGTTCTTC	CASSLEQPNEQFF
TRBD1	.	TRBV18	TRBJ1-1	TGTGCCAGCTCACCACGGGGGGGACAGGGGATGAACACTGAAGCTTTCTTT	CASSPRGGQGMNTEAFF
.	.	TRBV5-5	TRBJ2-7	TGTGCCAGCAGCTTCAACTCCTACGAGCAGTACTTC	CASSFNSYEQYF
.	.	TRBV30	TRBJ2-2	TGTGCCTGGAGTATCGGAGGGACCGGGGAGCTGTTTTTT	CAWSIGGTGELFF
.	.	TRBV2	TRBJ1-2	TGTGCCAGCAGTCCCCTAGGCGGTAACTATGGCTACACCTTC	CASSPLGGNYGYTF
.	.	TRBV28	TRBJ1-2	TGTGCCAGCAGTTTATCTTCAGGAGGCTACACCTTC	CASSLSSGGYTF
.	.	TRBV7-3	TRBJ2-5	TGTGCCAGCAGCCGCTCCTCCGGGAGCGGGGAGACCCAGTACTTC	CASSRSSGSGETQYF
.	few	TRBV3-1/TRBV3-2	TRBJ1-1	TGTGCCAGCAGCCGACAGATCAACACTGAAGCTTTCTTT	CASSRQINTEAFF